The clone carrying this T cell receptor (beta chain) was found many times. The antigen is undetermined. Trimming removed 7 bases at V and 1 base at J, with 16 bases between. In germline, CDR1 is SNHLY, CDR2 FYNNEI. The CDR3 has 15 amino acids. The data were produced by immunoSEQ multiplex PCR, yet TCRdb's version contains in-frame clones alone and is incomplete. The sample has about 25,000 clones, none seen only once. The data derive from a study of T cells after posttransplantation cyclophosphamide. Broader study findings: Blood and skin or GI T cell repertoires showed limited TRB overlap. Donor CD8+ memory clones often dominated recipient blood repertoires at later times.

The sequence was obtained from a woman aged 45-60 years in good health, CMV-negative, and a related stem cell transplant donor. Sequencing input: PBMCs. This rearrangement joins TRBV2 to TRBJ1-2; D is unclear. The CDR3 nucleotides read TGTGCCAGCATTCCCGCGTTAGTGTATAACTATGGCTACACCTTC. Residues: CASIPALVYNYGYTF.